The 16 T cell receptor beta chains below come from one sample, sequenced in a study of blood T cell repertoires in COVID-19. Measured with immunoSEQ multiplex PCR; TCRdb has only the in-frame clones, and not every one. The table lists about 260,000 clones, approximately 86% of them singletons. The sequencing sample was made of peripheral blood. The receptors originated from a man aged 40-49 years with active or convalescent COVID-19.

V gene TRBV18 combines with J gene TRBJ2-7; no definite D call. The CDR3 has 18 amino acids. In germline, CDR1 is KGHSH, CDR2 LQKENI. V lost 1 base to trimming and J lost 2 bases, with 21 bases between them. The CDR3 here is CASSPLSFTQFSPYEQYF. In DNA form, the CDR3 reads TGTGCCAGCTCACCACTGAGTTTTACACAGTTCAGCCCCTACGAGCAGTACTTC.

The genes are TRBV30 and TRBJ2-7; 7 bases are a match to TRBD1. Germline V gives CDR1 GTSNPN, CDR2 SVGIG (reference sequence). The CDR3 is made up of 15 amino acids. The trim removed 3 bases at V and 4 bases at J, leaving 12 bases unmatched. CDR3 residues: CAWSPPGQKFYEQYF. CDR3 coding DNA: TGTGCCTGGAGCCCCCCGGGACAGAAATTTTACGAGCAGTACTTC.

About this clone: One junction end disagrees with the germline gene, perhaps due to a read error. The CDR3 DNA reads as TGTGCCAGCAGCGCCCCCCCCACAGTTACGCAGTATTTT. It encodes CASSAPPTVTQYF. The chain links TRBV9 to TRBJ2-3, with D hard to call. There are 13 residues in the CDR3. Germline assignment: CDR1 SGDLS and CDR2 YYNGEE. Based on the CDR3 plus reference TRBV9 and TRBJ2-3, the full variable domain is DSGVTQTPKHLITATGQRVTLRCSPRSGDLSVYWYQQSLDQGLQFLIQYYNGEERAKGNILERFSAQQFPDLHSELNLSSLELGDSALYFCASSAPPTVTQYFGPGTRLTVL.

The chain links TRBV14 to TRBJ2-2, with 8 bases that match TRBD1. This CDR3 contains 17 residues. Germline values: CDR1 SGHDN, CDR2 FVKESK. The V and J ends lost 2 bases and 4 bases, in that order; junction bases with no gene match: 9. As DNA, the CDR3 is TGTGCCAGCAGCCAACACCCCGGGACAGGTTTCACCGGGGAGCTGTTTTTT. Translating it yields CASSQHPGTGFTGELFF.

The V call is TRBV4-1, the J call TRBJ2-7; 10 bases are a match to TRBD2. Germline CDR1 reads MGHRA; CDR2 reads YSYEKL. J gave up 1 base and V 2 bases, and 8 bases lay outside the gene matches. The CDR3 length is 17 residues. Here the CDR3 DNA reads TGCGCCAGCAGCCAACCCTCTAGCGGGAGTAGGTCCTACGAGCAGTACTTC. It yields the protein CASSQPSSGSRSYEQYF.

This clone was picked up one time. The CDR3 spells CASSLGGTESYNEQFF. DNA of the CDR3: TGTGCCAGCAGCTTAGGAGGGACAGAAAGTTACAATGAGCAGTTCTTC. The V call is TRBV11-3, the J call TRBJ2-1; 7 nucleotides match TRBD1. The CDR3 sequence is 16 residues long. V lost 1 base, J lost 4 bases, and 7 bases stayed unmatched. Germline CDR1 and CDR2: SGHNT and YENEEA.

J is TRBJ1-2 and V is TRBV19; tentatively, D is TRBD1 (6 bases). There are 13 residues in the CDR3. With 8 bases removed from V and 8 bases from J, the gap between germline ends came to 18 bases. The germline V gene encodes CDR1 LNHDA and CDR2 SQIVND (reference sequence). The CDR3 loop reads CASRDIWGIGYTF. CDR3 nucleotide sequence: TGTGCCAGTCGGGACATTTGGGGAATCGGCTACACCTTC.

The chain links TRBV9 to TRBJ1-6; D unresolved. There are 15 residues in the CDR3. Trimming pared 4 bases from V and 5 bases from J, leaving 13 bases between. Germline CDR1 SGDLS, CDR2 YYNGEE. This chain's CDR3 is CASSLTENNNSPLHF. CDR3 DNA sequence: TGTGCCAGCAGCCTTACAGAGAATAATAATTCACCCCTCCACTTT.

This chain uses TRBV6-2 or TRBV6-3 with TRBJ2-1, with TRBD2 matching over 9 bases. The CDR3 sequence is 15 residues long. Germline values: CDR1 MNHEY, CDR2 SVGEGT. The trim removed 1 base at V and 5 bases at J, leaving 3 bases unmatched. The CDR3: CASSYWTSVNNEQFF. The CDR3 coding sequence is TGTGCCAGCAGTTACTGGACTAGCGTTAACAATGAGCAGTTCTTC.

V is TRBV5-1 and J is TRBJ1-4; D is possibly TRBD1 (5 bases). V was clipped by 5 bases and J by 2 bases, with 10 bases between them. Per the germline V gene, CDR1 is SGHRS and CDR2 is YFSETQ. The CDR3 sequence is 14 residues long. CDR3 amino acids: CASSPGGTNEKLFF. The CDR3 nucleotides are TGCGCCAGCAGTCCGGGGGGGACTAATGAAAAACTGTTTTTT.

The CDR3 DNA reads TGCGCCAGCAGCTCCAGACGGACTAGCGGGGGGGAAAGCTCCTACAATGAGCAGTTCTTC. Translation: CASSSRRTSGGESSYNEQFF. The V gene is TRBV5-1, the J gene TRBJ2-1; 15 bases match TRBD2. The CDR3 covers 20 residues. Germline-derived CDR1 and CDR2 are SGHRS and YFSETQ. The trim removed 3 bases at V and 0 bases at J, leaving 10 bases unmatched.

CDR3 sequence: CASSPQMAEGAREQYF. CDR3 nucleotide sequence: TGTGCCAGCAGCCCCCAGATGGCGGAGGGGGCCCGTGAGCAGTACTTC. V gene TRBV11-1 combines with J gene TRBJ2-7; D might be TRBD1 (7 bases). Germline V gene lookup returns CDR1 SGHAT and CDR2 FQDESV (reference sequence). The length of the CDR3 is 16 residues. V gave up 5 bases and J gave up 7 bases, with 24 bases separating them.

V gene TRBV4-1 combines with J gene TRBJ1-1; no firm D call. Germline lookup yields CDR1 MGHRA and CDR2 YSYEKL. This CDR3 is built from 13 residues. The ends were cut back, 1 base at V and 3 bases at J, with 6 bases in the middle. The CDR3 spells CASSQVGDTEAFF. The CDR3 DNA reads TGCGCCAGCAGCCAAGTCGGGGACACTGAAGCTTTCTTT.

The chain is built from TRBV28 and TRBJ1-2, with TRBD1 identical over 10 bases. The CDR3 runs to 12 residues. Germline V gives CDR1 MDHEN, CDR2 SYDVKM. After removal of 11 bases from V and 7 bases from J, the junction contained 7 bases not matched to a gene. This CDR3 is CAAGTGDVGYTF. The CDR3 DNA reads TGTGCCGCCGGGACAGGGGACGTTGGCTACACCTTC.

The chain employs TRBV6-1 and TRBJ1-5, with a tentative D call TRBD1 (6 bases). The V and J ends lost 2 bases and 6 bases respectively, with 11 bases between them. Germline CDR1 is MNHNS and CDR2 is SASEGT. The CDR3 has 14 residues. CDR3 DNA sequence: TGTGCCAGCAGTGAATTGGGGGGGCCTCAGCCCCAGCATTTT. Encoded protein: CASSELGGPQPQHF.

V and J are TRBV5-1 and TRBJ2-3; 7 bases align to TRBD1. CDR1 and CDR2 from the germline V gene are SGHRS and YFSETQ. This CDR3 is 15 amino acids long. V lost 4 bases, J lost 2 bases, and 7 bases stayed unmatched. CDR3 nucleotides: TGCGCCAGCAGCCTCCCGACAGGGACCACAGATACGCAGTATTTT. Translation gives CASSLPTGTTDTQYF. Full variable domain (outside the CDR3, taken from reference TRBV5-1 and TRBJ2-3): KAGVTQTPRYLIKTRGQQVTLSCSPISGHRSVSWYQQTPGQGLQFLFEYFSETQRNKGNFPGRFSGRQFSNSRSEMNVSTLELGDSALYLCASSLPTGTTDTQYFGPGTRLTVL.